These 14 T cell receptor beta chains came from one sample sequenced in a study of vaccination and CD4 T cells after COVID-19. No antigen has been identified for these receptors. The Oncomine TCR Beta short-read assay was applied to DNA of cultured CD4+ T cells. In TCRdb, the PCR reads were re-called with MiXCR into one record per CDR3 protein. The sample lists roughly 10,000 distinct CDR3 sequences; 55% were seen once. The treatment was: approximately nine-day PBMC culture with coronavirus spike peptide pools or control peptides (ViraFEST assay). The source material was CD4+ T cells from blood, cultured in vitro. These receptors came from a human donor who had recovered from COVID-19.

There are a few counts of this clonotype. The rearrangement joins TRBV27 to TRBJ1-6, with 7 nucleotides matching TRBD1. The CDR3 is made up of 17 amino acids. Per the germline V gene, CDR1 is MNHEY and CDR2 is SMNVEV (reference sequence). Trimming at V came to 2 bases and at J to 6 bases, leaving 10 bases not matched to a gene. The CDR3 DNA is TGTGCCAGCAGTTTAGGGGGCAGGGGGAGAAGTAATTCACCCCTCCACTTT. It yields the protein CASSLGGRGRSNSPLHF.

This clonotype showed up just a few times. The chain links TRBV27 to TRBJ1-2, with a weak D call TRBD1 (5 bases). CDR1 is MNHEY and CDR2 is SMNVEV in the germline V gene (reference sequence). Trimming cost V 2 bases and J 8 bases, with 15 bases left between them. This CDR3 comprises 14 residues. The CDR3 sequence: CASSLRRGGPGYTF. CDR3 coding DNA: TGTGCCAGCAGTTTACGCCGGGGGGGTCCAGGCTACACCTTC.

The chain couples TRBV20-1 to TRBJ1-2; D ambiguous. Trimming stripped 1 base from V and 4 bases from J, with 10 bases between. There are 13 residues in the CDR3. The germline CDR1 and CDR2 sequences are DFQATT and SNEGSKA (reference sequence). Here the CDR3 DNA reads TGCAGTGCTAGAGTGGGGATTTCCTATGGCTACACCTTC. It yields the protein CSARVGISYGYTF.

This chain uses TRBV4-3 with TRBJ1-2; TRBD1 matches 11 bases. Germline lookup yields CDR1 LGHNA and CDR2 YSLEER. The length of the CDR3 is 16 residues. The V and J ends lost 3 bases and 8 bases, in that order; junction bases with no gene match: 11. In nucleotides, the CDR3 is TGCGCCAGCAGCCAGAATGTCCGGACAGGGGGCCTCGGCTACACCTTC. Protein product: CASSQNVRTGGLGYTF.

This clonotype occurred a few times. The chain is built from TRBV20-1 and TRBJ1-3; no definite D call. V was shortened by 0 bases and J by 0 bases, with 6 bases between the two germline ends. The CDR3 totals 14 residues. Germline V gene lookup returns CDR1 DFQATT and CDR2 SNEGSKA (reference sequence). The CDR3 DNA follows: TGCAGTGCTAGAGATCGGCACTCTGGAAACACCATATATTTT. Encoded protein: CSARDRHSGNTIYF.

The J gene is TRBJ1-2, the V gene TRBV6-1; 11 positions match TRBD1. The CDR3 is 15 residues long. Unmatched junction bases numbered 8, after V lost 4 bases and J lost 7 bases. CDR1 is MNHNS, CDR2 SASEGT, per germline. The CDR3 DNA is TGTGCCAGCAGTGGGACAGGGGGCAGGTCGGGTGGCTACACCTTC. This translates into CASSGTGGRSGGYTF.

The CDR3 bases are TGTGCCAGCAGCGTGAGCGGGGGATCGGAACATGAGCAGTTCTTC. It specifies CASSVSGGSEHEQFF. The chain recombines TRBV7-2 with TRBJ2-1; 8 bases are a match to TRBD2. V was clipped by 5 bases and J by 8 bases; unmatched bases: 11. There are 15 residues in the CDR3. CDR1 and CDR2 from the germline V gene are SGHTA and FQGNSA.

This clonotype showed up just a few times. The chain carries TRBV20-1 and TRBJ1-5; 10 positions match TRBD1. With V trimmed by 7 bases and J by 9 bases, 12 bases remained unmatched. This CDR3 spans 14 amino acids. CDR1 is DFQATT, CDR2 SNEGSKA, per germline (reference sequence). CDR3 DNA: TGCAGTGTTAGCATGACAGGGGGCCATCCGCCCCAGCATTTT. It codes for CSVSMTGGHPPQHF.

This clonotype was seen only a few times. J is TRBJ2-5 and V is TRBV18; D is ambiguous. V shed 3 bases and J shed 3 bases, with 8 bases lying between them. CDR3 length equals 13 residues. Germline V gene lookup returns CDR1 KGHSH and CDR2 LQKENI. Written as DNA, the CDR3 is TGTGCCAGCTCACCCGGGTGGGAAGAGACCCAGTACTTC. It codes for CASSPGWEETQYF.

The chain is built from TRBV20-1 and TRBJ1-1; D is undetermined. Germline values: CDR1 DFQATT, CDR2 SNEGSKA (reference sequence). The CDR3 is 12 residues long. The ends were cut back, 6 bases at V and 5 bases at J, with 13 bases in the middle. Here the CDR3 reads CSAEGGKTEAFF. The CDR3 bases are TGCAGTGCGGAAGGAGGGAAGACTGAAGCTTTCTTT.

With regard to this clonotype: Relative to the germline gene, one junction end is altered; a read error may explain this. The genes are TRBV20-1 and TRBJ2-7; maybe TRBD2 (7 bases). Germline-derived CDR1 and CDR2 are DFQATT and SNEGSKA (reference sequence). The CDR3 length is 12 residues. The chain's CDR3 is CSASPKGGYQNF. CDR3 bases: TGCAGTGCTAGTCCAAAGGGGGGGTACCAAAACTTC.

The chain combines TRBV6-1 with TRBJ2-5; 7 positions agree with TRBD1. The CDR3 is 16 residues long. The junction had 11 bases not matched to a gene; V was cut back by 6 bases and J by 1 base. Per germline, CDR1 MNHNS and CDR2 SASEGT. As DNA, the CDR3 is TGTGCCAGCAGGTCCGAGGGGGCGATACGCCAAGAGACCCAGTACTTC. This codes for CASRSEGAIRQETQYF.

This chain uses TRBV6-2 or TRBV6-3 with TRBJ2-7; D gene ambiguous. V was trimmed by 0 bases and J by 4 bases, leaving 7 bases between them. Germline V lookup: CDR1 MNHEY, CDR2 SVGEGT. There are 13 residues in the CDR3. The CDR3, as DNA: TGTGCCAGCAGTTACTCTACCGTTTACGAGCAGTACTTC. Protein product: CASSYSTVYEQYF.

CDR3 sequence reads: CASSVTGEAFF. In nucleotides, the CDR3 is TGTGCCAGCAGCGTAACAGGGGAAGCTTTCTTT. The chain links TRBV7-2 to TRBJ1-1; TRBD1 is a possible D gene (6 bases). Per the germline V gene, CDR1 is SGHTA and CDR2 is FQGNSA. The CDR3 has 11 residues. Trimming pared 5 bases from V and 8 bases from J, leaving 9 bases between.